The rows below give T cell receptor beta chains drawn from one sample of a study of blood T cells in healthy people across ages. One entry per CDR3 protein results from TCRdb running MiXCR on the 5' RACE reads. The data contain 600,000 to 900,000 distinct CDR3 sequences, more than 25% of them singletons. This sample was shared with a second study, whose subject was T cells of mothers and their children.

The sample was blood. Source of these receptors: a boy aged 10-17 years in good health. The CDR3 runs from the conserved cysteine through the conserved F or W. D genes are given only for firm matches. Clone size is not always given. Where it is, it says once, few, many or a class for expanded clones.

v_call: TRBV19; j_call: TRBJ2-1; clone_size: .; d_call: TRBD2; cdr3_aa: CASSAPGLAGFNEQFF; cdr3_nt: TGTGCCAGTAGTGCCCCGGGACTAGCGGGGTTCAATGAGCAGTTCTTC
v_call: TRBV15; j_call: TRBJ2-1; clone_size: .; d_call: .; cdr3_aa: CATSPRTSGLYNEQFF; cdr3_nt: TGTGCCACCAGCCCACGTACCAGCGGGCTCTACAATGAGCAGTTCTTC
v_call: TRBV4-1; j_call: TRBJ1-5; clone_size: few; d_call: .; cdr3_aa: CASSHRLSAWPQHF; cdr3_nt: TGCGCCAGCAGCCATAGACTGAGCGCATGGCCCCAGCATTTT
v_call: TRBV10-3; j_call: TRBJ1-2; clone_size: .; d_call: TRBD1; cdr3_aa: CAISEAQTGTGYTF; cdr3_nt: TGTGCCATCAGTGAGGCCCAGACAGGGACCGGCTACACCTTC
v_call: TRBV20-1; j_call: TRBJ1-4; clone_size: .; d_call: .; cdr3_aa: CSARGDEKLFF; cdr3_nt: TGCAGTGCTAGGGGGGATGAAAAACTGTTTTTT
v_call: TRBV20-1; j_call: TRBJ1-5; clone_size: few; d_call: TRBD1; cdr3_aa: CSARSGGGAVGQPQHF; cdr3_nt: TGCAGTGCTAGATCCGGAGGGGGCGCGGTAGGTCAGCCCCAGCATTTT
v_call: TRBV6-1; j_call: TRBJ2-7; clone_size: many; d_call: TRBD2; cdr3_aa: CASSQGTSGDYEQYF; cdr3_nt: TGTGCCAGCAGCCAAGGGACTAGCGGAGACTACGAGCAGTACTTC
v_call: TRBV10-3; j_call: TRBJ2-2; clone_size: .; d_call: .; cdr3_aa: CAISSRGGDTGELFF; cdr3_nt: TGTGCCATCAGTTCGAGGGGGGGAGACACCGGGGAGCTGTTTTTT
v_call: TRBV28; j_call: TRBJ1-6; clone_size: .; d_call: .; cdr3_aa: CASSFLASPLHF; cdr3_nt: TGTGCCAGCAGTTTCCTCGCCTCACCCCTCCACTTT
v_call: TRBV4-2; j_call: TRBJ2-3; clone_size: .; d_call: .; cdr3_aa: CASSSKAEGTDTQYF; cdr3_nt: TGTGCCAGCAGCTCTAAGGCCGAGGGCACAGATACGCAGTATTTT
v_call: TRBV29-1; j_call: TRBJ1-5; clone_size: .; d_call: TRBD1; cdr3_aa: CSVGGTDSNQPQHF; cdr3_nt: TGCAGCGTTGGAGGGACAGATAGCAATCAGCCCCAGCATTTT
v_call: TRBV10-3; j_call: TRBJ1-4; clone_size: few; d_call: .; cdr3_aa: CAISAGTGNEKLFF; cdr3_nt: TGTGCCATCAGCGCCGGGACTGGTAATGAAAAACTGTTTTTT
v_call: TRBV5-1; j_call: TRBJ1-2; clone_size: .; d_call: .; cdr3_aa: CASSLVGNDGYTF; cdr3_nt: TGTGCCAGCAGCTTGGTAGGGAACGATGGCTACACCTTC
v_call: TRBV7-3; j_call: TRBJ2-2; clone_size: few; d_call: .; cdr3_aa: CASSFSGTHTGELFF; cdr3_nt: TGTGCCAGCAGCTTCTCTGGTACCCACACCGGGGAGCTGTTTTTT
v_call: TRBV5-1; j_call: TRBJ2-3; clone_size: .; d_call: TRBD2; cdr3_aa: CASSSRRAGASTDTQYF; cdr3_nt: TGCGCCAGCAGCTCGAGGCGAGCGGGGGCAAGCACAGATACGCAGTATTTT
v_call: TRBV9; j_call: TRBJ2-5; clone_size: few; d_call: .; cdr3_aa: CASSRSRRVETQYF; cdr3_nt: TGTGCCAGCAGCCGAAGCAGGAGGGTGGAGACCCAGTACTTC
v_call: TRBV20-1; j_call: TRBJ2-3; clone_size: .; d_call: .; cdr3_aa: CSARFSTDTQYF; cdr3_nt: TGCAGTGCTAGATTTAGCACAGATACGCAGTATTTT
v_call: TRBV2; j_call: TRBJ2-1; clone_size: .; d_call: .; cdr3_aa: CASSVTEYNEQFF; cdr3_nt: TGTGCCAGCAGTGTAACAGAGTACAATGAGCAGTTCTTC
v_call: TRBV2; j_call: TRBJ2-7; clone_size: few; d_call: TRBD1; cdr3_aa: CASSEARTGLTPFEQYF; cdr3_nt: TGTGCCAGCAGTGAAGCTAGGACAGGGCTTACTCCATTCGAGCAGTACTTC
v_call: TRBV7-2; j_call: TRBJ2-1; clone_size: .; d_call: TRBD2; cdr3_aa: CASSSRLAGVNEQFF; cdr3_nt: TGTGCCAGCAGCTCCCGACTAGCGGGGGTGAATGAGCAGTTCTTC
v_call: TRBV10-1; j_call: TRBJ1-6; clone_size: few; d_call: .; cdr3_aa: CASSEEGVNSPLHF; cdr3_nt: TGCGCCAGCAGTGAAGAGGGGGTAAATTCACCCCTCCACTTT
v_call: TRBV12-5; j_call: TRBJ2-4; clone_size: few; d_call: TRBD1; cdr3_aa: CASGLVVGQGPNIQYF; cdr3_nt: TGTGCTAGTGGTTTGGTAGTGGGACAGGGTCCTAACATTCAGTACTTC
v_call: TRBV5-1; j_call: TRBJ2-6; clone_size: .; d_call: .; cdr3_aa: CASRGVAGGANVLTF; cdr3_nt: TGCGCCAGCAGAGGGGTGGCTGGTGGGGCCAACGTCCTGACTTTC
v_call: TRBV6-1; j_call: TRBJ2-1; clone_size: few; d_call: TRBD2; cdr3_aa: CASSRTSGGESYNEQFF; cdr3_nt: TGTGCCAGCAGTCGGACTAGCGGGGGCGAATCCTACAATGAGCAGTTCTTC
v_call: TRBV15; j_call: TRBJ2-6; clone_size: few; d_call: .; cdr3_aa: CATSRDIRAGANVLTF; cdr3_nt: TGTGCCACCAGCAGAGATATCAGGGCTGGGGCCAACGTCCTGACTTTC
v_call: TRBV6-5; j_call: TRBJ2-3; clone_size: few; d_call: TRBD1; cdr3_aa: CASSYRDRDSTDTQYF; cdr3_nt: TGTGCCAGCAGTTACAGGGACAGGGATAGCACAGATACGCAGTATTTT
v_call: TRBV7-2; j_call: TRBJ2-2; clone_size: .; d_call: TRBD2; cdr3_aa: CASRLLAAITGELFF; cdr3_nt: TGTGCCAGCAGATTACTAGCGGCGATCACCGGGGAGCTGTTTTTT
v_call: TRBV5-1; j_call: TRBJ2-5; clone_size: .; d_call: TRBD2; cdr3_aa: CASSNGLAEQETQYF; cdr3_nt: TGCGCCAGCAGCAACGGACTAGCGGAGCAAGAGACCCAGTACTTC
v_call: TRBV19; j_call: TRBJ2-1; clone_size: few; d_call: TRBD2; cdr3_aa: CASRVAGGLNDNEQFF; cdr3_nt: TGTGCCAGTAGGGTAGCGGGGGGGCTAAATGACAATGAGCAGTTCTTC